This T cell receptor beta chain was captured in a study of blood T cell repertoires in COVID-19. In the study overall: Specimens from acute and convalescent COVID-19 originated in the United States, Italy and Spain. The analysed material was cDNA or gDNA that came from T cells, B-cell-depleted T cells, or PBMCs.

The V end was cut by 6 bases, the J end by 2 bases, with 11 bases between. This CDR3 spans 13 amino acids. In the source study's methods: For nucleated cells, counts were estimated from reference gene primer amplification. Method: immunoSEQ multiplex PCR; TCRdb's copy keeps in-frame clones and lacks some. The D gene and trimming were derived from the DNA, and the V and J assignments and clone size from that table. The sample consists of about 140,000 clones, about 87% of them appearing once. This receptor was taken from a human donor in a cohort sampled during active COVID-19. The sample taken for sequencing was peripheral blood. The chain combines TRBV12-3 or TRBV12-4 with TRBJ2-7; D unresolved. CDR3 nucleotides: TGTGCCAGCAGCGCCACACGCCCCTACGAGCAGTACTTC. Its protein product is CASSATRPYEQYF.